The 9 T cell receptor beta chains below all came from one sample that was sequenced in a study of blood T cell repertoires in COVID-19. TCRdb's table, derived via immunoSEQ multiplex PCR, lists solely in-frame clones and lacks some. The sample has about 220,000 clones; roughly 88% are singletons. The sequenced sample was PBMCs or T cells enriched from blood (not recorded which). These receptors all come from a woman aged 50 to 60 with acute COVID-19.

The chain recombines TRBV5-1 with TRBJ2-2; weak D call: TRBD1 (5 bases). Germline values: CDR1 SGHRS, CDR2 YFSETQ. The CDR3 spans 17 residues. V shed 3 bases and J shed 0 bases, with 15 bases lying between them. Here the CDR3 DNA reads TGCGCCAGCAGCTGGAGCCACAGGTTCACGAACACCGGGGAGCTGTTTTTT. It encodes CASSWSHRFTNTGELFF.

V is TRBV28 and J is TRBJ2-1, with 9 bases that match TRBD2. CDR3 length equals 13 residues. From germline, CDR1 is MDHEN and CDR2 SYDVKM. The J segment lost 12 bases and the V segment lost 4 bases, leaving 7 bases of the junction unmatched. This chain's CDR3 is CASSSTSGDTQFF. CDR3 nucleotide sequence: TGTGCCAGCAGTTCGACTAGCGGAGACACGCAGTTCTTC.

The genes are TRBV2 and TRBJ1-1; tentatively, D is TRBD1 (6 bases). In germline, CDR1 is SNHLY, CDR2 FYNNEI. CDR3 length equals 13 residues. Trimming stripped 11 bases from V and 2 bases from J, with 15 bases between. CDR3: CAAAGVLNTEAFF. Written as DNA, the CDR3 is TGTGCCGCGGCAGGGGTGCTAAACACTGAAGCTTTCTTT.

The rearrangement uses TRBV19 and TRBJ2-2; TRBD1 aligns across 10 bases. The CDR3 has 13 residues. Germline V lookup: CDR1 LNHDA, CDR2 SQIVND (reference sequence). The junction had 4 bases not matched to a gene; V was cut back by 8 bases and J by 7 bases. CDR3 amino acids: CASGDRGNGELFF. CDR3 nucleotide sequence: TGTGCCAGTGGGGACAGGGGAAACGGGGAGCTGTTTTTT.

CDR3 in DNA: TGCGCCAGCAGCCCCAATACAGGGGGGAATTCACCCCTCCACTTT. It is translated as CASSPNTGGNSPLHF. The chain employs TRBV5-1 and TRBJ1-6; 8 nucleotides line up with TRBD1. Trimming at V came to 4 bases and at J to 7 bases, leaving 7 bases not matched to a gene. CDR1 and CDR2 from the germline V gene are SGHRS and YFSETQ. The CDR3 contains 15 residues.

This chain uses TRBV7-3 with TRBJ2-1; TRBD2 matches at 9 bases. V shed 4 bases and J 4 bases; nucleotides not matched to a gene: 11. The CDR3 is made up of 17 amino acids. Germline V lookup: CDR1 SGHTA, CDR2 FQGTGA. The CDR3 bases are TGTGCCAGCAGCTCAACCGTAGCGGGAGAACATTACAATGAGCAGTTCTTC. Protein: CASSSTVAGEHYNEQFF.

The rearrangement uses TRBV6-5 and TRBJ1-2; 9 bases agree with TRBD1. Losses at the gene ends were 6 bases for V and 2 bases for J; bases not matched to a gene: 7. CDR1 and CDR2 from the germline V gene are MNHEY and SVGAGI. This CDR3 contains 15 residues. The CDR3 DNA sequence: TGTGCCAGCAGCTATCGGACAGGGGCAAACTATGGCTACACCTTC. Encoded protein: CASSYRTGANYGYTF.

The chain's CDR3 is CASSGSWTSGHTGELFF. The CDR3, as DNA: TGTGCCAGCAGTGGCTCGTGGACTAGCGGGCACACCGGGGAGCTGTTTTTT. The chain has TRBV6-4 and TRBJ2-2; 11 bases line up with TRBD2. The CDR3 is 17 residues long. Germline lookup yields CDR1 MRHNA and CDR2 SNTAGT. The junction had 7 bases not matched to a gene; V was cut back by 4 bases and J by 3 bases.

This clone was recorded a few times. The CDR3 is CAISESSWDRGHGYTF. The CDR3 DNA reads TGTGCCATCAGTGAGTCGAGTTGGGACAGGGGGCATGGCTACACCTTC. The rearrangement uses TRBV10-3 and TRBJ1-2; TRBD1 aligns across 12 bases. V gave up 0 bases and J gave up 6 bases; unmatched junction bases: 5. CDR1 ENHRY and CDR2 SYGVKD come from the germline V gene. The CDR3 spans 16 residues.